A single sample is the source of the 13 T cell receptor beta chains below, sequenced in a study of post-analysis software for immune sequencing data. Study outcomes and limitations: In patients, TRBV5-6, TRBV5-1 and TRBV20-1 belonged to four or five TRBV segments found more frequently than in controls.

These receptors have no identified antigens. Unique molecular identifiers featured in each of the TCR beta cDNA libraries. TCRdb re-analysed the PCR reads in MiXCR, keeping a single row per CDR3 protein. The sample holds about 540,000 distinct CDR3 sequences; 30% to 40% are singletons and the top ten take 4.5% to 7.5%. The sequenced sample consisted of blood. The receptors come from a girl between 2 and 17 years old with multiple sclerosis.

V gene TRBV15 combines with J gene TRBJ1-4; D remains ambiguous. Trimming took 1 base from V and 8 from J, leaving 5 bases between them. Per the germline V gene, CDR1 is LNHNV and CDR2 is YYDKDF (reference sequence). The CDR3 contains 12 residues. CDR3 sequence reads: CATSRAKEKLFF. The CDR3 nucleotides read TGTGCCACCAGCAGAGCGAAAGAAAAACTGTTTTTT.

This rearrangement joins TRBV20-1 to TRBJ2-5, with 8 bases fitting TRBD2. Trimming took 2 bases from V and 4 from J; bases not matched to a gene: 15. Germline V gene sequence: CDR1 DFQATT, CDR2 SNEGSKA (reference sequence). The CDR3 loop spans 17 amino acids. Written as DNA, the CDR3 is TGCAGTGCTAGACCCCTCTCGCGGGGGGCCAGGGGAGAGACCCAGTACTTC. It specifies CSARPLSRGARGETQYF.

On this clonotype itself: A read error may explain this, as a much larger clone is one base away. The rearrangement uses TRBV10-2 and TRBJ1-6; the match to TRBD1 covers 8 bases. Looked up from germline, CDR1 is WSHSY and CDR2 is SAAADI. This CDR3 region has 14 residues. In DNA, the CDR3 is TGCGCCAGTATGATGGGACAGGAGGATTCACCCCCCCACTTT. It is translated as CASMMGQEDSPPHF.

The gene calls are TRBV7-9 and TRBJ1-1; no reliable D call. Trimming took 5 bases from V and 1 from J, leaving 14 bases between them. This CDR3 is 15 amino acids long. The germline CDR1 and CDR2 sequences are SEHNR and FQNEAQ (reference sequence). CDR3 nucleotide sequence: TGTGCCAGCAGCCCTTTCCGGAGGGCGAACACTGAAGCTTTCTTT. It codes for CASSPFRRANTEAFF.

This clonotype was observed a handful of times. The gene calls are TRBV20-1 and TRBJ2-5; perhaps D is TRBD1 or TRBD2 (6 bases each). The CDR3 contains 13 residues. Germline assignment: CDR1 DFQATT and CDR2 SNEGSKA (reference sequence). The V gene lost 6 bases and the J gene lost 4 bases, with 15 bases spanning the gap. In DNA form, the CDR3 reads TGCAGTGCCACCTATGAGGGGGGAGAGACCCAGTACTTC. Translation gives CSATYEGGETQYF.

Worth noting for this clonotype: A read error may explain this, as a much larger clone is one base away. The rearrangement uses TRBV29-1 and TRBJ2-5; the D gene is possibly TRBD1 (6 bases). From germline, CDR1 is SQVTM and CDR2 ANQGSEA. This CDR3 has 14 residues. V dropped 6 bases and J dropped 2 bases, with 16 bases sitting between them. The CDR3 nucleotides read TGCAGCGTGACCGGTTTACAGGGTCAAGAGACCCAGTACTTC. Protein product: CSVTGLQGQETQYF.

This clonotype was picked up a small number of times. The V call is TRBV4-2, the J call TRBJ2-2; a possible D gene is TRBD2 (6 bases). The CDR3 loop spans 15 amino acids. Germline V gene lookup returns CDR1 LGHNA and CDR2 YNFKEQ. V was pared by 1 base and J by 3 bases, with 9 bases between. The CDR3: CASSQASGDTGELFF. The CDR3 DNA reads as TGTGCCAGCAGCCAAGCGTCGGGGGACACCGGGGAGCTGTTTTTT.

The chain employs TRBV20-1 and TRBJ2-3; D uncertain. Trimming cost V 3 bases and J 0 bases, with 4 bases left between them. This CDR3 is 12 amino acids long. Looked up from germline, CDR1 is DFQATT and CDR2 is SNEGSKA (reference sequence). The CDR3 reads CSARGSTDTQYF. The CDR3, as DNA: TGCAGTGCTAGGGGGAGCACAGATACGCAGTATTTT.

This clonotype has only a few counts. This chain connects TRBV7-3 to TRBJ2-7; tentative D call: TRBD2 (5 bases). Germline CDR1 is SGHTA and CDR2 is FQGTGA. The CDR3 is 15 amino acids. V lost 5 bases to trimming and J lost 0 bases, with 14 bases between them. In nucleotides, the CDR3 is TGTGCCAGCAGCCCCCGACCGGGAAGCTCCTACGAGCAGTACTTC. Encoded protein: CASSPRPGSSYEQYF.

The chain recombines TRBV5-6 with TRBJ1-1; 12 bases agree with TRBD1. The junction had 6 bases not matched to a gene; V was cut back by 3 bases and J by 6 bases. The CDR3 is made up of 15 amino acids. Germline assignment: CDR1 SGHDT and CDR2 YYEEEE. The CDR3: CASSYRDRGLAEAFF. The CDR3 DNA reads TGTGCCAGCAGCTACCGGGACAGGGGGCTCGCTGAAGCTTTCTTT. The whole variable domain, remainder taken from reference TRBV5-6 and TRBJ1-1, is DAGVTQSPTHLIKTRGQQVTLRCSPKSGHDTVSWYQQALGQGPQFIFQYYEEEERQRGNFPDRFSGHQFPNYSSELNVNALLLGDSALYLCASSYRDRGLAEAFFGQGTRLTVV.

V usage is TRBV11-3 and J usage is TRBJ2-7, with D perhaps being TRBD1 or TRBD2 (6 bases each). The CDR3 sequence is 15 residues long. The V gene lost 5 bases and the J gene lost 1 base, with 15 bases spanning the gap. CDR1 is SGHNT, CDR2 YENEEA, per germline. The CDR3 nucleotides read TGTGCCAGCAGCAGAGGGGGGAGTAGATCCTACGAGCAGTACTTC. Translation gives CASSRGGSRSYEQYF.

A few counts support this clonotype. This chain connects TRBV5-1 to TRBJ2-5, with D unclear. The germline V gene has CDR1 SGHRS and CDR2 YFSETQ. V lost 2 bases and J lost 3, with 5 bases in between. This CDR3 region has 12 residues. CDR3 sequence reads: CASSLQKETQYF. CDR3 in DNA: TGCGCCAGCAGCTTACAAAAAGAGACCCAGTACTTC.

The chain carries TRBV5-1 and TRBJ2-1, with D perhaps matching TRBD1 or TRBD2 (7 bases each). The CDR3 runs to 16 residues. V lost 3 bases to trimming and J lost 8 bases, with 21 bases between them. CDR1 is SGHRS and CDR2 is YFSETQ in the germline V gene. The CDR3 loop reads CASSSRTQGGVDEQFF. The CDR3 region has the DNA TGCGCCAGCAGCTCAAGAACGCAGGGGGGGGTCGATGAGCAGTTCTTC.